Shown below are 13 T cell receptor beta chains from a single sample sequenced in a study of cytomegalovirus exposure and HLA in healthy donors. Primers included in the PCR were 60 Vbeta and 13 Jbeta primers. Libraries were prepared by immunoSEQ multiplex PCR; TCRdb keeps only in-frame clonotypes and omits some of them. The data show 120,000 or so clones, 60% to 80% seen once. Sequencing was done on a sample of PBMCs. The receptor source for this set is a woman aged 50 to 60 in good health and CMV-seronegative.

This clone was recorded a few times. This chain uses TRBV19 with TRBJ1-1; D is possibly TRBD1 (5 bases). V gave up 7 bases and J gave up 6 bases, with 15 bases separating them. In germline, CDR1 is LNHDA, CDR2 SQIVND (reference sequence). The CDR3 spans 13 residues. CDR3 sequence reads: CASIVRGGAEAFF. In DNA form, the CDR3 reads TGTGCCAGTATCGTACGGGGGGGGGCTGAAGCTTTCTTT.

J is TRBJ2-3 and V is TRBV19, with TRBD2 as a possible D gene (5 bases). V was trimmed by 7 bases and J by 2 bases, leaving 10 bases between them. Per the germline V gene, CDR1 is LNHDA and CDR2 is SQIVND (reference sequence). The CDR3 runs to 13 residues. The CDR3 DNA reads TGTGCCAGTACCACGGGAATCACAGATACGCAGTATTTT. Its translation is CASTTGITDTQYF.

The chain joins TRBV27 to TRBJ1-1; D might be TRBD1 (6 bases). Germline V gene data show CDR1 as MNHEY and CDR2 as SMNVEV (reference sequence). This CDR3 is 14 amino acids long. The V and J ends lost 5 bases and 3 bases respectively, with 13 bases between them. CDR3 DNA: TGTGCCAGCAGTCAGGGGACATTCTACACTGAAGCTTTCTTT. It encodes CASSQGTFYTEAFF.

CDR3 sequence reads: CASSPRSVGDSASIQYF. CDR3 DNA: TGTGCCAGCAGTCCCCGAAGCGTTGGGGACAGTGCCTCGATTCAGTACTTC. The chain has TRBV27 and TRBJ2-4; 7 bases line up with TRBD1. The CDR3 runs 17 residues. Germline values: CDR1 MNHEY, CDR2 SMNVEV (reference sequence). V gave up 5 bases and J gave up 10 bases; unmatched junction bases: 20.

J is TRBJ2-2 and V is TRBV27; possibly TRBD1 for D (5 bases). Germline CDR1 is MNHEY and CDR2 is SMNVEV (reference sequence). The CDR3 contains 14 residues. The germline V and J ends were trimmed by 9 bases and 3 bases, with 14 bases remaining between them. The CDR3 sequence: CASRPRQYTGELFF. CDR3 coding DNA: TGTGCCAGTCGCCCTCGACAGTACACCGGGGAGCTGTTTTTT.

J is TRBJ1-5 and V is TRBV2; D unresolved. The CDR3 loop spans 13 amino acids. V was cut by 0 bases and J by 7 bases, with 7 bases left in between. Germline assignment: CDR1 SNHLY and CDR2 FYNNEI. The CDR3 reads CASSEAGAQPQHF. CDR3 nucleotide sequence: TGTGCCAGCAGTGAAGCGGGAGCCCAGCCCCAGCATTTT.

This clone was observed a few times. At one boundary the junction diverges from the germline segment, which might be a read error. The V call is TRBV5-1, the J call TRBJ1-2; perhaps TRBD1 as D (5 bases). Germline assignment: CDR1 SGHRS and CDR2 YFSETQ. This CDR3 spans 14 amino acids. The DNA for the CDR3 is TGTGCCAGCAGCTTGTGGGAGGGGACCTATGGCTACACCTTC. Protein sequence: CASSLWEGTYGYTF.

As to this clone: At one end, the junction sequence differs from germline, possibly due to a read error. The CDR3 region is CSSSLSGTEAFF. In DNA form, the CDR3 reads TGTTCCAGCAGCTTATCAGGGACTGAAGCTTTCTTT. This chain links TRBV7-9 with TRBJ1-1; D is possibly TRBD1 (5 bases). This CDR3 comprises 12 residues. Germline CDR1 reads SEHNR; CDR2 reads FQNEAQ (reference sequence).

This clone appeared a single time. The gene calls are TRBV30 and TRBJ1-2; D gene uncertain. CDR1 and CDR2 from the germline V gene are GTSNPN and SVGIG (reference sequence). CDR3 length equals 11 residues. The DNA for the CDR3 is TGTGCTCGGGATGGGAACTATGGCTACACCTTC. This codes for CARDGNYGYTF.

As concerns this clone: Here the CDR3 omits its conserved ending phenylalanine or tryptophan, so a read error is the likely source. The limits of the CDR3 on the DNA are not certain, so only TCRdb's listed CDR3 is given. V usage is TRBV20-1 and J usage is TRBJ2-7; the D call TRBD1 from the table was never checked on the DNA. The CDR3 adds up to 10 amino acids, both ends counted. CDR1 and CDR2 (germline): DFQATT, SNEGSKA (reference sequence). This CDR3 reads CSAREVGHYI.

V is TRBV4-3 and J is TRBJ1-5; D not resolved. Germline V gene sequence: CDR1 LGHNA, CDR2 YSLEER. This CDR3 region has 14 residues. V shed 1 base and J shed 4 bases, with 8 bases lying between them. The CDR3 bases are TGCGCCAGCAGCCAAGGGGCGGGGAATCAGCCCCAGCATTTT. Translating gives CASSQGAGNQPQHF.

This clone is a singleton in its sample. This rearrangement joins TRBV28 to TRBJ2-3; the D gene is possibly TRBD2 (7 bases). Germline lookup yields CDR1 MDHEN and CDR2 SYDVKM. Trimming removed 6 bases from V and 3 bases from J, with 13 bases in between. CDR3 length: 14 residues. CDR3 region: CASRGGPGTDTQYF. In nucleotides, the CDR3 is TGTGCCAGCAGGGGGGGGCCGGGAACAGATACGCAGTATTTT.

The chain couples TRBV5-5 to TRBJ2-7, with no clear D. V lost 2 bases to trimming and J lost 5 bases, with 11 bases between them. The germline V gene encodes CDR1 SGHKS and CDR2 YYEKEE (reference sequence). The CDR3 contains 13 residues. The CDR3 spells CASSLSTLHEQYF. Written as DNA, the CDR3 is TGTGCCAGCAGCTTAAGCACCCTCCACGAGCAGTACTTC.